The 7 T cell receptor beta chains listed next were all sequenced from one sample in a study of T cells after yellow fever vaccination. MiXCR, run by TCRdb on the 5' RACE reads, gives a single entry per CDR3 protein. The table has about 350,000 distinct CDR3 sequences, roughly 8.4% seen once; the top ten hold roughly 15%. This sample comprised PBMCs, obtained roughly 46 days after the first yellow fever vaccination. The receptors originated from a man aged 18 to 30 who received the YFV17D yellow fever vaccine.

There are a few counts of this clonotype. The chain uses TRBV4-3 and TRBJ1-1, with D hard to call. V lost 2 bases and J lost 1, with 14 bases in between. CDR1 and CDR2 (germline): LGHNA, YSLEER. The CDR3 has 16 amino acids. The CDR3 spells CASSQWASRSNTEAFF. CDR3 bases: TGCGCCAGCAGCCAATGGGCGAGCAGATCGAACACTGAAGCTTTCTTT.

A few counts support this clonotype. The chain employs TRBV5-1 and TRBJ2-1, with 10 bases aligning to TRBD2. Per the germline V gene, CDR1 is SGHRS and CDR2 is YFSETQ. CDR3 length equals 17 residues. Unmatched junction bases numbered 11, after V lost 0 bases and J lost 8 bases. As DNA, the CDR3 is TGCGCCAGCAGCTTGGGTTCAGGAGCGGGGGGGCTGCATGAGCAGTTCTTC. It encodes CASSLGSGAGGLHEQFF.

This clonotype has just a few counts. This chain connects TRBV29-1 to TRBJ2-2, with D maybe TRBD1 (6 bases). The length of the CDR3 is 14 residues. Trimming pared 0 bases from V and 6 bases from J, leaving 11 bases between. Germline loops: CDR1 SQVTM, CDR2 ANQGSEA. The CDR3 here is CSVEDGGRAGELFF. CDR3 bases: TGCAGCGTTGAAGATGGGGGCCGGGCCGGGGAGCTGTTTTTT.

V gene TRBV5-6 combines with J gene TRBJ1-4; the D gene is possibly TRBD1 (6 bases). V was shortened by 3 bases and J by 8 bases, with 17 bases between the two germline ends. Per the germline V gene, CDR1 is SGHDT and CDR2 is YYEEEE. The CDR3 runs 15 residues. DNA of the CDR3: TGTGCCAGCAGCTCCCTCCGGGACAATCCCGAAAAACTGTTTTTT. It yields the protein CASSSLRDNPEKLFF.

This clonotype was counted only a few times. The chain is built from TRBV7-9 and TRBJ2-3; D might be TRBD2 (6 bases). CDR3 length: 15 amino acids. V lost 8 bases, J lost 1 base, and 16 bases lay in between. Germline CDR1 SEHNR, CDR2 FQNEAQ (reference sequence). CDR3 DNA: TGTGCCAGCGGCGTCCCTAGCGTCCGCACAGATACGCAGTATTTT. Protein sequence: CASGVPSVRTDTQYF.

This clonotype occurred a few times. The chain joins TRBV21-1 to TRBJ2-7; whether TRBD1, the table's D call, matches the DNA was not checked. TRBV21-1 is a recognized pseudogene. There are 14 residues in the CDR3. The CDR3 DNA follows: TGTGCCAGCAGAGGGGACAGGGTGTCCTACGAGCAGTACGTC. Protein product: CASRGDRVSYEQYV.

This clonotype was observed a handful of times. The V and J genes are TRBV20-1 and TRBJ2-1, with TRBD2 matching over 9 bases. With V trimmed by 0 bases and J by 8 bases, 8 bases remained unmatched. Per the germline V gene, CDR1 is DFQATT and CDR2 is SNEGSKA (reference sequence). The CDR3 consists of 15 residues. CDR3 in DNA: TGCAGTGCTAGAGATGCGGCGGGGGGGCGCGATGAGCAGTTCTTC. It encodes CSARDAAGGRDEQFF.